This T cell receptor beta chain was sequenced for a study of cytomegalovirus exposure and HLA in healthy donors. Study results and limitations: In vitro confirmation showed three CMV-associated chains to be CMV antigen specific. Most CMV-associated TCR beta chains were later found to appear HLA-restricted. Earlier analysis found most TCR beta V segments productive about 87% or about 30% of the time.

Comment on this clone: Its antigen is unidentified.

The V end lost 2 bases, the J end lost 6 bases, and 8 bases lay between the germline ends. The CDR3 totals 11 residues. CDR1 and CDR2 (germline): DFQATT, SNEGSKA (reference sequence). With 60 Vbeta and 13 Jbeta primers, the PCR was carried out. Sequenced by immunoSEQ multiplex PCR; TCRdb stores in-frame clones only, minus some. The sample includes 130,000 to 150,000 clones, about three quarters of them seen just once. The chain joins TRBV20-1 to TRBJ2-7, with D perhaps matching TRBD1 (5 bases). The clonotype comes from a male donor in good health and CMV-seronegative. What was sequenced was PBMCs. CDR3 sequence: CSARQGTEQYF. The CDR3, as DNA: TGCAGTGCTAGACAGGGAACCGAGCAGTACTTC.